Listed below are T cell receptor beta chains from one sample, sequenced in a study of OX40 agonist ivuxolimab in advanced cancers. The repertoire was sequenced with immunoSEQ multiplex PCR; TCRdb's copy has only in-frame clones and lacks some. The sample includes roughly 9,300 clones, approximately 63% of them seen just once. Sequences were derived from CD4+ or CD8+ T cells sorted from blood, sampled in a trial of the OX40 agonist ivuxolimab. These receptors were obtained from an adult with an advanced solid tumor such as melanoma, head and neck, liver or kidney cancer. CDR3s include the opening cysteine and the closing phenylalanine or tryptophan. The D gene is left open where the match is weak. Clone size is not always given. Where it is, it says once, few, many or a class for expanded clones.

clone_size: medium-sized
v_call: TRBV7-8
d_call: .
j_call: TRBJ2-1
cdr3_aa: CASSEMGDEQFF
cdr3_nt: TGTGCCAGCAGTGAGATGGGAGATGAGCAGTTCTTC

clone_size: once
v_call: TRBV2
d_call: .
j_call: TRBJ2-5
cdr3_aa: CASSEVSPETQYF
cdr3_nt: TGTGCCAGCAGTGAGGTCAGCCCAGAGACCCAGTACTTC

clone_size: .
v_call: TRBV7-3
d_call: TRBD2
j_call: TRBJ2-1
cdr3_aa: CASSPLAGGYNEQFF
cdr3_nt: TGTGCCAGCAGCCCTCTAGCGGGAGGGTACAATGAGCAGTTCTTC

clone_size: .
v_call: TRBV4-1
d_call: .
j_call: TRBJ1-1
cdr3_aa: CASSQVYLGGTEAFF
cdr3_nt: TGCGCCAGCAGCCAAGTGTACCTCGGGGGCACTGAAGCTTTCTTT

clone_size: .
v_call: TRBV4-1
d_call: TRBD2
j_call: TRBJ2-1
cdr3_aa: CASSPTSGISEWQFF
cdr3_nt: TGCGCCAGCAGCCCGACTAGCGGCATCTCTGAGTGGCAGTTCTTC

clone_size: .
v_call: TRBV14
d_call: .
j_call: TRBJ2-7
cdr3_aa: CASSQVYRAYEQYF
cdr3_nt: TGTGCCAGCAGCCAAGTTTACAGGGCCTACGAGCAGTACTTC

clone_size: many
v_call: TRBV6-5
d_call: .
j_call: TRBJ2-1
cdr3_aa: CASSYSSGEAYNEQFF
cdr3_nt: TGTGCCAGCAGTTACTCATCGGGAGAAGCCTACAATGAGCAGTTCTTC

clone_size: few
v_call: TRBV6-5
d_call: .
j_call: TRBJ2-2
cdr3_aa: CASSYSPGLTGELFF
cdr3_nt: TGTGCCAGCAGTTACAGTCCAGGGTTGACCGGGGAGCTGTTTTTT

clone_size: .
v_call: TRBV4-1
d_call: .
j_call: TRBJ1-3
cdr3_aa: CASSQDYGLGNTIYF
cdr3_nt: TGCGCCAGCAGCCAAGACTACGGACTCGGAAACACCATATATTTT

clone_size: .
v_call: TRBV6-4
d_call: TRBD2
j_call: TRBJ2-3
cdr3_aa: CASSVGAGGDTDTQYF
cdr3_nt: TGTGCCAGCAGTGTCGGAGCGGGAGGGGACACAGATACGCAGTATTTT

clone_size: few
v_call: TRBV7-9
d_call: .
j_call: TRBJ2-2
cdr3_aa: CASSLESSGELFF
cdr3_nt: TGTGCCAGCAGCTTAGAATCATCCGGGGAGCTGTTTTTT